This T cell receptor beta chain was sequenced during a study of human thymus T cells. In regard to this clone: Its cognate antigen is unknown.

Produced via immunoSEQ multiplex PCR; TCRdb's table is partial and in-frame only. The sample includes 55,000 to 85,000 clones, 90% to 95% seen only once; the top ten take about 0.03%. The CDR3 totals 14 residues. CDR1 SGHDT and CDR2 YYEEEE come from the germline V gene. J lost 3 bases, V lost 9 bases, and 6 bases had no gene match. Resections were taken during corrective heart surgery, and the thymus tissue came from these. Samples came from healthy Finnish infants during open corrective cardiac surgery. Findings and caveats of the study: Related reports documented highly overlapping thymic repertoires among unrelated individuals. V and J genes seemed to be used with bias in thymic and blood repertoires.

This chain links TRBV5-6 with TRBJ2-5; 12 nucleotides match TRBD1. This TCR was sampled from a girl under three years old with a congenital heart defect but otherwise immunologically healthy. The sample was thymus tissue. The CDR3 DNA is TGTGCCACTGGGACAGGGGGCCTCGAAGAGACCCAGTACTTC. Translating gives CATGTGGLEETQYF.